This is a list of T cell receptor beta chains from one sample in a study of human T cells and chemical hapten exposure. TCRdb called the RACE reads again in MiXCR, with one record for every CDR3 protein. The sample has some 77,000 distinct CDR3 sequences, 10% to 13% seen once. This specimen consisted of whole blood, obtained in connection with sensitization to the hapten diphenylcyclopropenone (DPC). These receptors all stem from a woman between 50 and 59 years old with alopecia areata. Some clones in this sample may be carry-over from other donors' samples. Both conserved end residues are part of each CDR3. D genes are given only for firm matches. Clone size is not always given. Where it is, it says once, few, many or a class for expanded clones.

J	D	size	V	DNA	CDR3
TRBJ1-1	-	many	TRBV5-8	TGTGCCAGCAGCGGACGCACAGGGAGTTCGAGTGAAGCTTTCTTT	CASSGRTGSSSEAFF
TRBJ2-7	-	many	TRBV2	TGTGCCAGCAGACCCACACTAACCTACGAGCAGTACTTC	CASRPTLTYEQYF
TRBJ2-7	-	-	TRBV12-3/TRBV12-4	TGTGCCAGCAGGATAGACGTTTCCTACGAGCAGTACTTC	CASRIDVSYEQYF
TRBJ2-7	-	many	TRBV7-9	TGTGCCAGCAGCTTCGGGGACCTCTCCTACGAGCAGTACTTC	CASSFGDLSYEQYF
TRBJ1-2	-	few	TRBV4-2	TGTGCCAGCAGCCAAGGTACCGAGGGCTATGGCTACACCTTC	CASSQGTEGYGYTF
TRBJ2-1	TRBD2	-	TRBV11-3	TGTGCCAGCAGCTCCCGAGCGGGACGCGCAGATGAGCAGTTCTTC	CASSSRAGRADEQFF
TRBJ2-7	-	-	TRBV12-3/TRBV12-4	TGTGCCAGCAGTTTAGCGGGACTGCCACCCTACGAGCAGTACTTC	CASSLAGLPPYEQYF
TRBJ2-5	TRBD1	few	TRBV6-2/TRBV6-3	TGTGCCAGCAGACAACCGGGACAGGGGGGTCGCGAGACCCAGTACTTC	CASRQPGQGGRETQYF
TRBJ2-3	-	few	TRBV5-1	TGCGCCAGCAAAGGGTCGGCCGGCACAGATACGCAGTATTTT	CASKGSAGTDTQYF
TRBJ1-4	-	few	TRBV6-5	TGTGCCAGCAGTTACTCCAGGGGTAATAATGAAAAACTGTTTTTT	CASSYSRGNNEKLFF
TRBJ1-5	-	few	TRBV28	TGTGCCAGCAGGCAGGGAGGCAATCAGCCCCAGCATTTT	CASRQGGNQPQHF